Below, 20 T cell receptor beta chains from the same sample are listed, as sequenced in a study of CD8 T cells in Susac syndrome. With random hexamers, 0.5 to 1 ug RNA was reverse transcribed. TCRdb reprocessed the immunoSEQ multiplex PCR reads via MiXCR and lists one record per CDR3 protein. The sample records roughly 160,000 distinct CDR3 sequences, about 95% being singletons. Sequenced input: CD4+ T cells from PBMCs. The receptors shown here come from a human donor in good health.

The genes are TRBV11-2 and TRBJ2-5; D possibly corresponds to TRBD2 (6 bases). The CDR3 is 20 amino acids. The germline V gene has CDR1 SGHAT and CDR2 FQNNGV. Trimming took off 5 bases at V and 0 bases at J, with 28 bases between the two ends. The DNA for the CDR3 is TGTGCCAGCAGCACTACCCCCTCAATACTCGGGGGAGCGTACCAAGAGACCCAGTACTTC. This codes for CASSTTPSILGGAYQETQYF.

This sequence joins TRBV5-1 and TRBJ1-5; tentatively, D is TRBD1 (6 bases). V lost 1 base to trimming and J lost 5 bases, with 10 bases between them. The CDR3 contains 14 residues. Germline V gene data show CDR1 as SGHRS and CDR2 as YFSETQ. The CDR3 reads CASSLLGADQPQHF. CDR3 nucleotides: TGCGCCAGCAGCTTGTTGGGGGCAGATCAGCCCCAGCATTTT.

V gene TRBV20-1 combines with J gene TRBJ2-3; TRBD2 might be the D (6 bases). V lost 5 bases to trimming and J lost 2 bases, with 14 bases between them. CDR1 and CDR2 from the germline V gene are DFQATT and SNEGSKA (reference sequence). The CDR3 totals 14 residues. CDR3 residues: CSAPRTTNTDTQYF. CDR3 bases: TGCAGTGCTCCTCGGACTACCAACACAGATACGCAGTATTTT.

The chain carries TRBV7-8 and TRBJ1-2, with TRBD1 as a possible D gene (5 bases). Looked up from germline, CDR1 is SGHVS and CDR2 is FQNEAQ. Trimming removed 3 bases at V and 3 bases at J, with 11 bases between. The length of the CDR3 is 14 residues. In DNA form, the CDR3 reads TGTGCCAGCAGCTTCTCCGGGACGTACTATGGCTACACCTTC. This sequence encodes CASSFSGTYYGYTF.

This chain uses TRBV3-1 with TRBJ2-7; 9 bases agree with TRBD2. Trimming took 8 bases from V and 4 from J; bases not matched to a gene: 6. The CDR3 length is 13 residues. From germline, CDR1 is LGHDT and CDR2 YNNKEL (reference sequence). The CDR3 nucleotides are TGTGCCAGCGGGCTAGCGGGGCGGTACGAGCAGTACTTC. This sequence encodes CASGLAGRYEQYF.

The gene calls are TRBV29-1 and TRBJ2-7, with a tentative D call TRBD2 (6 bases). The CDR3 is made up of 14 amino acids. CDR1 is SQVTM and CDR2 is ANQGSEA in the germline V gene. V lost 0 bases and J 7 bases, leaving 16 bases between the germline ends. The CDR3 reads CSVEDPDYGREQYF. DNA of the CDR3: TGCAGCGTTGAAGATCCTGATTATGGGAGGGAGCAGTACTTC.

The V call is TRBV7-8, the J call TRBJ2-5; D not resolved. The V end lost 5 bases, the J end lost 4 bases, and 14 bases lay between the germline ends. The germline V gene encodes CDR1 SGHVS and CDR2 FQNEAQ. The CDR3 consists of 14 residues. CDR3 nucleotide sequence: TGTGCCAGCAGCACAGTGGGGTCTCGAGAGACCCAGTACTTC. It translates to CASSTVGSRETQYF.

J is TRBJ2-1 and V is TRBV4-3; possibly TRBD1 for D (5 bases). In germline, CDR1 is LGHNA, CDR2 YSLEER. Trimming removed 0 bases at V and 7 bases at J, with 13 bases between. There are 15 residues in the CDR3. The CDR3 nucleotides are TGCGCCAGCAGCCAAGATGGACAAAGTGGGAATGAGCAGTTCTTC. Encoded protein: CASSQDGQSGNEQFF.

V usage is TRBV2 and J usage is TRBJ1-2, with 10 bases that match TRBD1. The germline CDR1 and CDR2 sequences are SNHLY and FYNNEI. Trimming cost V 5 bases and J 8 bases; bases outside gene matches: 8. The CDR3 is made up of 14 amino acids. CDR3 residues: CASSPRDRGEGYTF. Here the CDR3 DNA reads TGTGCCAGCAGTCCCCGGGACAGGGGTGAGGGCTACACCTTC.

This clonotype was detected a few times. This chain's CDR3 is CASSLAGGRSDTQYF. The CDR3, as DNA: TGTGCCAGCAGTTTAGCGGGGGGGCGGTCAGATACGCAGTATTTT. The rearrangement joins TRBV6-2 or TRBV6-3 to TRBJ2-3; TRBD2 aligns across 11 bases. Germline lookup yields CDR1 MNHEY and CDR2 SVGEGT. J gave up 4 bases and V 4 bases, and 4 bases lay outside the gene matches. The CDR3 extends over 15 amino acids.

This clonotype appeared a single time. The genes are TRBV20-1 and TRBJ1-1; tentatively, D is TRBD1 (6 bases). In germline, CDR1 is DFQATT, CDR2 SNEGSKA (reference sequence). CDR3 size: 14 residues. V lost 1 base and J lost 5, with 14 bases in between. The chain's CDR3 is CSARGDGGRTEAFF. Here the CDR3 DNA reads TGCAGTGCTAGAGGGGACGGGGGCCGGACTGAAGCTTTCTTT.

The chain couples TRBV30 to TRBJ2-7; D remains unclear. The germline gives CDR1 GTSNPN, CDR2 SVGIG (reference sequence). CDR3 length: 15 amino acids. Deletions cut 2 bases from V and 3 bases from J, with 17 bases between. CDR3: CAWSPGRRNLYEQYF. The CDR3 DNA is TGTGCCTGGAGTCCCGGGCGTAGAAACCTCTACGAGCAGTACTTC.

The V call is TRBV20-1, the J call TRBJ2-5, with 14 bases identical to TRBD2. This CDR3 comprises 15 residues. V dropped 4 bases and J dropped 1; count of bases not matched to a gene: 2. Per the germline V gene, CDR1 is DFQATT and CDR2 is SNEGSKA (reference sequence). CDR3 nucleotide sequence: TGCAGTGCTACCGGACTAGCGGGGGGCCAAGAGACCCAGTACTTC. This gives the protein CSATGLAGGQETQYF.

This chain uses TRBV4-3 with TRBJ1-2, with D perhaps TRBD1 (6 bases). The CDR3 has 14 amino acids. V lost 3 bases, J lost 6 bases, and 14 bases lay in between. CDR1 is LGHNA, CDR2 YSLEER, per germline. CDR3 loop: CASSHVTGGHGYTF. The CDR3 region has the DNA TGCGCCAGCAGCCACGTGACAGGCGGGCATGGCTACACCTTC.

J is TRBJ2-5 and V is TRBV12-3 or TRBV12-4, with D perhaps matching TRBD1 (6 bases). V was pared by 6 bases and J by 5 bases, with 16 bases between. CDR3 length: 14 residues. The CDR3 spells CASRSIQGVETQYF. CDR3 in DNA: TGTGCCAGCAGGTCAATACAGGGAGTCGAGACCCAGTACTTC.

About this clonotype itself: One end of the junction varies from germline; a read error may be responsible. The chain joins TRBV3-1 to TRBJ2-5; a possible D gene is TRBD2 (5 bases). This CDR3 comprises 12 residues. CDR1 LGHDT and CDR2 YNNKEL come from the germline V gene (reference sequence). The CDR3, as DNA: TGTGCCAGCAGCCCCGGACTTGAGAGCCAGTACTTC. Translating it yields CASSPGLESQYF.

This clonotype was seen only once. J is TRBJ2-1 and V is TRBV7-3; possible D gene TRBD1, 6 bases. Trimming took off 1 base at V and 7 bases at J, with 14 bases between the two ends. CDR1 is SGHTA and CDR2 is FQGTGA in the germline V gene. This CDR3 region has 15 residues. The CDR3 DNA is TGTGCCAGCAGCTTAATTCCAGGGGCAGGGAATGAGCAGTTCTTC. This codes for CASSLIPGAGNEQFF.

This chain links TRBV4-2 with TRBJ1-6, with D unclear. Deletions cut 0 bases from V and 5 bases from J, with 5 bases between. This CDR3 region has 14 residues. Germline V CDR1 and CDR2: LGHNA, YNFKEQ. The CDR3 region has the DNA TGTGCCAGCAGCCAAGAGAGGGATAATTCACCCCTCCACTTT. Protein product: CASSQERDNSPLHF.

The genes are TRBV30 and TRBJ2-3; 11 nucleotides agree with TRBD2. In germline, CDR1 is GTSNPN, CDR2 SVGIG (reference sequence). This CDR3 is built from 15 residues. After removal of 4 bases from V and 1 base from J, the junction contained 4 bases not matched to a gene. The CDR3 region has the DNA TGTGCCTGGACTCCGGGACTAGCGGGCACAGATACGCAGTATTTT. Its protein is CAWTPGLAGTDTQYF.

V usage is TRBV12-5 and J usage is TRBJ1-6; D is uncertain. V was shortened by 5 bases and J by 0 bases, with 14 bases between the two germline ends. Germline assignment: CDR1 LGHNT and CDR2 FRNRAP. The CDR3 runs 17 residues. The CDR3 region is CASGPGFGSSYNSPLHF. CDR3 DNA: TGTGCTAGTGGTCCCGGTTTCGGTTCCTCCTATAATTCACCCCTCCACTTT.